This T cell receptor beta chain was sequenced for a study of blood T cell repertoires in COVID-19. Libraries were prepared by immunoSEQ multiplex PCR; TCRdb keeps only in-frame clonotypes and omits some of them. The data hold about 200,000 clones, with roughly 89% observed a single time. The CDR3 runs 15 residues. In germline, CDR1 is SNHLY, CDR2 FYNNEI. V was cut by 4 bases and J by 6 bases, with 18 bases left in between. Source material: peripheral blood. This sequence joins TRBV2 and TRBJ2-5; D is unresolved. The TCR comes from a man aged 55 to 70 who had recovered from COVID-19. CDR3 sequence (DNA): TGTGCCAGCAGTGGTCGGTACCCCCCGCTGAAGACCCAGTACTTC. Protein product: CASSGRYPPLKTQYF.